This T cell receptor (beta chain) appears in the sequencing data of a study of blood T cells in healthy people across ages. The V end lost 7 bases, the J end lost 0 bases, and 15 bases lay between the germline ends. Germline CDR1 and CDR2: SGHTA and FQGNSA. The length of the CDR3 is 15 residues. Study-wide points: Getting older went along with TCR beta diversity per million T cells dropping roughly linearly.

Points on this clonotype: The antigen remains undetermined.

With a J-beta primer mix and a sample-barcoded 5' primer, a second PCR ran about 7 to 12 cycles. TCRdb re-derived calls from the 5' RACE reads in MiXCR, one entry per CDR3 protein. The table records 800,000 or so distinct CDR3 sequences, 25% of them present only once. This same sample was also taken into another study, of T cells of mothers and their children. That investigation notes: Normalized overlap was always slightly, never significantly, higher in related than unrelated mother-child pairs.

The sequence was collected from a boy aged 5-17 years in good health. This rearrangement joins TRBV7-2 to TRBJ1-1, with D possibly being TRBD1 (6 bases). Specimen: blood. The DNA of the CDR3 is TGTGCCAGCAACAAATTGACAGGCATGAACACTGAAGCTTTCTTT. Translating gives CASNKLTGMNTEAFF.